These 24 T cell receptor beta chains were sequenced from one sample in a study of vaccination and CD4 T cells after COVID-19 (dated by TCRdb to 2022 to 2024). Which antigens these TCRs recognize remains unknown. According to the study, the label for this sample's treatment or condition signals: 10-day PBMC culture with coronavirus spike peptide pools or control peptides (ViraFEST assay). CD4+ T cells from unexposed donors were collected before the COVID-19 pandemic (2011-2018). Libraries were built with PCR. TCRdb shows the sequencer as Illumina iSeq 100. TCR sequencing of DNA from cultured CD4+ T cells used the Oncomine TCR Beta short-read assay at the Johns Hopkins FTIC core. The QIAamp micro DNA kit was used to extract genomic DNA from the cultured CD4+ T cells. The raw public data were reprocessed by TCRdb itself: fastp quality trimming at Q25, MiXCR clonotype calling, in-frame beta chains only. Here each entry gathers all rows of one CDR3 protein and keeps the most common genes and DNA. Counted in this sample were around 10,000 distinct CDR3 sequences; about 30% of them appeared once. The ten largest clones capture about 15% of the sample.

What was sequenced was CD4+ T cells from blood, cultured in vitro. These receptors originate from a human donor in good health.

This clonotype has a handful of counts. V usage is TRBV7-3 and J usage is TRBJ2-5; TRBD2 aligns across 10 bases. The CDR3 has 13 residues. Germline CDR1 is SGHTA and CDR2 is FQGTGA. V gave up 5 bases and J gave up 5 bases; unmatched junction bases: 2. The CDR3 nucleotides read TGTGCCAGCAGCCTTAGCGGGAGGGAGACCCAGTACTTC. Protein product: CASSLSGRETQYF.

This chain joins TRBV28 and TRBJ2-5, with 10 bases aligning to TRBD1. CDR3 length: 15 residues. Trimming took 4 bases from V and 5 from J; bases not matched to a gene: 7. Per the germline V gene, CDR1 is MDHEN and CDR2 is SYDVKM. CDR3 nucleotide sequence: TGTGCCAGCAGTTATAGGGACAGGGGATGGGAGACCCAGTACTTC. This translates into CASSYRDRGWETQYF.

CDR3 in DNA: TGCAGTGCTATTCCCGGGACAGGGGGCACAGATACGCAGTATTTT. Encoded protein: CSAIPGTGGTDTQYF. V gene TRBV20-1 combines with J gene TRBJ2-3; 10 bases are shared with TRBD1. Per germline, CDR1 DFQATT and CDR2 SNEGSKA (reference sequence). The CDR3 spans 15 residues. V lost 4 bases to trimming and J lost 1 base; unmatched junction nucleotides: 5.

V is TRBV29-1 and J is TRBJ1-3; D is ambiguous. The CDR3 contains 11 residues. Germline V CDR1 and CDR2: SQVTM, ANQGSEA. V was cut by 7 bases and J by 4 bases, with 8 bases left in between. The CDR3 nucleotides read TGCAGCGGGGTGAGGGGAAACACCATATATTTT. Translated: CSGVRGNTIYF.

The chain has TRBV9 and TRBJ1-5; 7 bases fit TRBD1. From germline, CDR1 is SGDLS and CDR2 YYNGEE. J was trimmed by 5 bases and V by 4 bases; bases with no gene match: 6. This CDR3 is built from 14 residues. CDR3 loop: CASSPQGDYQPQHF. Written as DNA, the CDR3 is TGTGCCAGCAGCCCCCAGGGGGACTATCAGCCCCAGCATTTT.

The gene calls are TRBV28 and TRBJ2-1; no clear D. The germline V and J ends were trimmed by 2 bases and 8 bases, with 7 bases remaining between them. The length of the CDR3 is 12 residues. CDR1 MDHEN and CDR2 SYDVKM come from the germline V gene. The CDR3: CASSLDGDEQFF. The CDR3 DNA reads TGTGCCAGCAGTTTAGACGGCGATGAGCAGTTCTTC.

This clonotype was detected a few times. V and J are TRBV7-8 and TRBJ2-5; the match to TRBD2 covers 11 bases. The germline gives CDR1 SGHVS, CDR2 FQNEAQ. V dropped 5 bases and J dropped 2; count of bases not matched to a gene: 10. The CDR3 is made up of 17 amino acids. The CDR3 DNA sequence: TGTGCCAGCAGCCAAACCGGGACTAGCGGTAGTCAAGAGACCCAGTACTTC. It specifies CASSQTGTSGSQETQYF.

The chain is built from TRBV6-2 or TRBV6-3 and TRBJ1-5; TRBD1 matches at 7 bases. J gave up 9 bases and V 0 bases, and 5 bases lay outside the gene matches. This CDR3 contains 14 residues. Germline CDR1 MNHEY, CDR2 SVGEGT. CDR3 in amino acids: CASSYSTGTSPQHF. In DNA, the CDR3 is TGTGCCAGCAGTTACTCGACAGGGACTTCGCCCCAGCATTTT.

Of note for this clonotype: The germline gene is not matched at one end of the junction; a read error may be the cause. In DNA, the CDR3 is TGTGTCAGCAGCCGTAGACAGTATAGCAATCAGCCCCAGCATTTT. This sequence encodes CVSSRRQYSNQPQHF. The chain carries TRBV6-1 and TRBJ1-5; D is possibly TRBD1 (5 bases). CDR1 is MNHNS, CDR2 SASEGT, per germline. There are 15 residues in the CDR3.

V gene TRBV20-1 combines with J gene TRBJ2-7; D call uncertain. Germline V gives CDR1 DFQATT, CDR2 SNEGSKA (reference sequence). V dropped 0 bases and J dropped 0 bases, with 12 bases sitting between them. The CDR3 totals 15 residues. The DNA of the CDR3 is TGCAGTGCTAGAGATTTTCGGGTTAACTCCTACGAGCAGTACTTC. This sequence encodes CSARDFRVNSYEQYF.

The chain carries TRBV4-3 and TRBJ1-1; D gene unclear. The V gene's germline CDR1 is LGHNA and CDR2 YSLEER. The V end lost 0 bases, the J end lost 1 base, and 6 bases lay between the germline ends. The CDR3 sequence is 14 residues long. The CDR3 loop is CASSQEAWNTEAFF. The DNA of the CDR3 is TGCGCCAGCAGCCAAGAGGCCTGGAACACTGAAGCTTTCTTT.

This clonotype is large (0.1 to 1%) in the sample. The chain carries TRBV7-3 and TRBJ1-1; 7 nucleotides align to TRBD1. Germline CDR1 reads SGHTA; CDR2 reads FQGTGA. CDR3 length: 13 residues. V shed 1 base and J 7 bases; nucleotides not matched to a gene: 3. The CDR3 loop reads CASSLSRDSEAFF. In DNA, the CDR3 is TGTGCCAGCAGCTTAAGCCGGGACAGTGAAGCTTTCTTT.

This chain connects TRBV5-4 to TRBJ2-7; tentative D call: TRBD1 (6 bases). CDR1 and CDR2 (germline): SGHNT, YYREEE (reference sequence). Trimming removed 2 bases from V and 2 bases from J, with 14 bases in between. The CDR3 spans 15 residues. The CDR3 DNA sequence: TGTGCCAGCAGCTTTGGGGACATTCCTCCCTACGAGCAGTACTTC. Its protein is CASSFGDIPPYEQYF.

The CDR3 DNA reads TGTGCCAGCAGTGAATACCGCCAGGCCACCTACGAGCAGTACTTC. Translating gives CASSEYRQATYEQYF. V and J are TRBV6-1 and TRBJ2-7, with no clear D. Germline lookup yields CDR1 MNHNS and CDR2 SASEGT. The CDR3 sequence is 15 residues long. Between the trimmed V and J ends, which lost 2 bases and 2 bases, there was a span of 13 bases.

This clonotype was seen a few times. CDR3 loop: CSAPRTDTGELFF. The CDR3 DNA reads TGCAGTGCCCCTCGGACGGACACCGGGGAGCTGTTTTTT. V usage is TRBV20-1 and J usage is TRBJ2-2; D gene unclear. V dropped 6 bases and J dropped 3 bases, with 11 bases sitting between them. CDR1 and CDR2 (germline): DFQATT, SNEGSKA (reference sequence). CDR3 size: 13 residues.

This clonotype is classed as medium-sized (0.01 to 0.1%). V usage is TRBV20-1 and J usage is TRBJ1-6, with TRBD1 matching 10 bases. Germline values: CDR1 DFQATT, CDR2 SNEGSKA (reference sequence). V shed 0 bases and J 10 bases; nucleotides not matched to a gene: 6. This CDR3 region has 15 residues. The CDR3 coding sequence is TGCAGTGCTAGAGATCGGAGGACAGGGGGATCACCCCTCCACTTT. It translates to CSARDRRTGGSPLHF.

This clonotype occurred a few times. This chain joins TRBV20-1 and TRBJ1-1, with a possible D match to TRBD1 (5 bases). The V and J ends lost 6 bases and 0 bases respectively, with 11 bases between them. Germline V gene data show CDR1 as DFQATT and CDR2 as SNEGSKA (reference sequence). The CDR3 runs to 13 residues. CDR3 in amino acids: CSAAGTMNTEAFF. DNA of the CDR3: TGCAGTGCAGCCGGGACCATGAACACTGAAGCTTTCTTT.

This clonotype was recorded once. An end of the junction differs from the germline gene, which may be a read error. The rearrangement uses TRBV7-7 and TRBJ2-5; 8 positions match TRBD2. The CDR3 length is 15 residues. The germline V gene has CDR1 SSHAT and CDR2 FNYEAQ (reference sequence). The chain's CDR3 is CASSLTDSGGETQYF. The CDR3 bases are TGTGCTAGCAGCTTGACAGATTCGGGGGGGGAGACCCAGTACTTC.

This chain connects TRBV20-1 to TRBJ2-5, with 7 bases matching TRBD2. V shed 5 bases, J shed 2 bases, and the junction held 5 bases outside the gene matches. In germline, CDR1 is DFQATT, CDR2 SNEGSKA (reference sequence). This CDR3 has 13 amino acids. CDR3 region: CSAPRGDQETQYF. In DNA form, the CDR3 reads TGCAGTGCTCCTCGGGGGGATCAAGAGACCCAGTACTTC.

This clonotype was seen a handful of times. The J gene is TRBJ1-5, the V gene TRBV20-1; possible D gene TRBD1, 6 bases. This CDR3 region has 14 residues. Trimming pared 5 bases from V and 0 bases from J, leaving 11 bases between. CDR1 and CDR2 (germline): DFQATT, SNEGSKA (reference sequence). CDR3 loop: CSAGGSGSNQPQHF. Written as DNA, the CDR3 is TGCAGTGCTGGGGGCAGTGGTAGCAATCAGCCCCAGCATTTT.

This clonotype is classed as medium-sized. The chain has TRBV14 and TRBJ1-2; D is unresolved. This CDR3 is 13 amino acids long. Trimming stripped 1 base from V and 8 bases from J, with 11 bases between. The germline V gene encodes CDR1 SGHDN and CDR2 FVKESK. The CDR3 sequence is CASSQGLGYGYTF. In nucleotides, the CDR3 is TGTGCCAGCAGCCAAGGTCTGGGCTACGGCTACACCTTC.

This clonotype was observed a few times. CDR3 protein: CASSPPGTSGNEQFF. The DNA for the CDR3 is TGTGCCAGCAGCCCCCCCGGGACTAGCGGCAATGAGCAGTTCTTC. This chain connects TRBV7-3 to TRBJ2-1; TRBD2 aligns across 11 bases. The germline CDR1 and CDR2 sequences are SGHTA and FQGTGA. CDR3 length: 15 amino acids. V was pared by 5 bases and J by 6 bases, with 6 bases of the junction left unmatched.

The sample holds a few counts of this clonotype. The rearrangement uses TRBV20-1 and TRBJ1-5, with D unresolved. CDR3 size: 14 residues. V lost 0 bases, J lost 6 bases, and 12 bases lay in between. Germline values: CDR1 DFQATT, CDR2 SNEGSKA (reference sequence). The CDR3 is CSARDRVHSQPQHF. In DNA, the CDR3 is TGCAGTGCTAGAGATCGAGTTCATTCTCAGCCCCAGCATTTT.

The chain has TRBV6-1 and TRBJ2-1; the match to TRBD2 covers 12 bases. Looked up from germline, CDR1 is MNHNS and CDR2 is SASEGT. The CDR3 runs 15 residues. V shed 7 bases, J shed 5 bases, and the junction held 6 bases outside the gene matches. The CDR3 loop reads CASTGGLAGHNEQFF. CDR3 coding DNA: TGTGCCAGCACCGGGGGACTAGCGGGCCACAATGAGCAGTTCTTC.